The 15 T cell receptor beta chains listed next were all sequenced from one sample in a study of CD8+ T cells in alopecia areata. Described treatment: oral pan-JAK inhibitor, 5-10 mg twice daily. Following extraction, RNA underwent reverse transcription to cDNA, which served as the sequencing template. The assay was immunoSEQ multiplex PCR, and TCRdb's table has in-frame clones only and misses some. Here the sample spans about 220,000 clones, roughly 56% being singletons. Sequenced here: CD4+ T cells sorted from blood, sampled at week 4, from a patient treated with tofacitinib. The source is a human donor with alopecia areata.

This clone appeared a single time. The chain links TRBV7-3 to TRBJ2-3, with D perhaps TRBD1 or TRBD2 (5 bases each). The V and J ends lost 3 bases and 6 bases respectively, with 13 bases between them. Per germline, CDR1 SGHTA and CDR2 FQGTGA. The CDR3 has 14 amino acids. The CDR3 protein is CASSLRGLTDTQYF. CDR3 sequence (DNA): TGTGCCAGCAGCTTGAGGGGCCTAACGGATACGCAGTATTTT.

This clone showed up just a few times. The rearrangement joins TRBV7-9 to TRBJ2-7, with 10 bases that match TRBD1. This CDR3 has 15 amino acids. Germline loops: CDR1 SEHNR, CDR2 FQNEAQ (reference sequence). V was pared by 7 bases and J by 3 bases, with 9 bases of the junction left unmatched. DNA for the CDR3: TGTGCCAGCACCCTTTCCGGGACAGGGGTCTACGAGCAGTACTTC. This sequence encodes CASTLSGTGVYEQYF.

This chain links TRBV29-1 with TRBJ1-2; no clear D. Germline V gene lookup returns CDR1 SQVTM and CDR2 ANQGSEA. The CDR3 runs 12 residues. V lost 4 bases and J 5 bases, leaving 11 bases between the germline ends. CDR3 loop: CSVVDGNYGYTF. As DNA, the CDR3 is TGCAGCGTTGTGGACGGAAATTATGGCTACACCTTC.

The CDR3 sequence: CASSSGRANYGYTF. DNA for the CDR3: TGTGCCAGCAGTTCGGGGCGAGCTAACTATGGCTACACCTTC. The V and J genes are TRBV6-5 and TRBJ1-2, with TRBD1 as a possible D gene (5 bases). Between the trimmed V and J ends, which lost 4 bases and 0 bases, there was a span of 9 bases. The CDR3 length is 14 residues. Germline CDR1 MNHEY, CDR2 SVGAGI.

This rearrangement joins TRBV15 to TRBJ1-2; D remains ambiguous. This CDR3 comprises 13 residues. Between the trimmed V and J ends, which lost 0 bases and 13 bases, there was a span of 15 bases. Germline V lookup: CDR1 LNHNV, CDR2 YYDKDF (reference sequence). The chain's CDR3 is CATSRDPNDSRTF. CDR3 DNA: TGTGCCACCAGCAGAGATCCCAACGATTCGCGCACCTTC.

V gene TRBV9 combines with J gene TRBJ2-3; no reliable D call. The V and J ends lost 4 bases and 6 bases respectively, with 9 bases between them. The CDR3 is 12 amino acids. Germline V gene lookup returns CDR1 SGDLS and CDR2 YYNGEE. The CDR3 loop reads CASSIRMDTQYF. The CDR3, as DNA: TGTGCCAGCAGCATTAGGATGGATACGCAGTATTTT.

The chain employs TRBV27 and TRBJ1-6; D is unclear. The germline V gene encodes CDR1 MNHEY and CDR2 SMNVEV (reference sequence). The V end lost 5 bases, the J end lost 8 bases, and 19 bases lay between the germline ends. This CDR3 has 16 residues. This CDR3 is CASSPSDAAPYSPLHF. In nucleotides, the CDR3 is TGTGCCAGCAGTCCCTCGGACGCCGCTCCGTATTCACCCCTCCACTTT.

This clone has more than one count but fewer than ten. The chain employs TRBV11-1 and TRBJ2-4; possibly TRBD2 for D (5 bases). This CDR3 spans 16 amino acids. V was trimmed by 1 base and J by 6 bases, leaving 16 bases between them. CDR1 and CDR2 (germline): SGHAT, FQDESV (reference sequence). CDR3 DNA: TGTGCCAGCAGCTTAGTTCTCGGGTCCGGAGGAAACATTCAGTACTTC. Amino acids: CASSLVLGSGGNIQYF.

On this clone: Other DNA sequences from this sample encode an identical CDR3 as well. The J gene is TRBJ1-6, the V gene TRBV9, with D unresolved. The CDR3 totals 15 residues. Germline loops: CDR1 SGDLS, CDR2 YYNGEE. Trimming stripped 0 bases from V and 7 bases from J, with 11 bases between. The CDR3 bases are TGTGCCAGCAGCGTAGGTGGTGGCGACAATTCACCCCTCCACTTT. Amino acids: CASSVGGGDNSPLHF.

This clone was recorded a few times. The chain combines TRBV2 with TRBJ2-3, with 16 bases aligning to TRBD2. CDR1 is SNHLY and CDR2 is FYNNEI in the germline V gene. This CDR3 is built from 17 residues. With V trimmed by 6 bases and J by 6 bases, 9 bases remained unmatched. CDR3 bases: TGTGCCAGCAGCGAAAGGGGACTAGCGGGGGGGCCGGATACGCAGTATTTT. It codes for CASSERGLAGGPDTQYF.

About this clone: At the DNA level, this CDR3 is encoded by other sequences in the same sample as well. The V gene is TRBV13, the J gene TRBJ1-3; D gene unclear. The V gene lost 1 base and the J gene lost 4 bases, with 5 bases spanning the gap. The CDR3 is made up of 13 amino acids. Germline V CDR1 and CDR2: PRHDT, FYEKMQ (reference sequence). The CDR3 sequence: CASSLVSGNTIYF. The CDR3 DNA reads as TGTGCCAGCAGCTTAGTGTCGGGAAACACCATATATTTT. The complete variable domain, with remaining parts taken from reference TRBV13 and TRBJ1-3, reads AAGVIQSPRHLIKEKRETATLKCYPIPRHDTVYWYQQGPGQDPQFLISFYEKMQSDKGSIPDRFSAQQFSDYHSELNMSSLELGDSALYFCASSLVSGNTIYFGEGSWLTVV.

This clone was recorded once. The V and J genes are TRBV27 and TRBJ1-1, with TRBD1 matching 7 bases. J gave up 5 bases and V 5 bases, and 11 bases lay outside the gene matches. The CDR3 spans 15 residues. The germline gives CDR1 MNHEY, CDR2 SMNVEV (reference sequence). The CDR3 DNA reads TGTGCCAGCAGTCCCTCGGGGACAGTGGTAACTGAAGCTTTCTTT. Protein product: CASSPSGTVVTEAFF.

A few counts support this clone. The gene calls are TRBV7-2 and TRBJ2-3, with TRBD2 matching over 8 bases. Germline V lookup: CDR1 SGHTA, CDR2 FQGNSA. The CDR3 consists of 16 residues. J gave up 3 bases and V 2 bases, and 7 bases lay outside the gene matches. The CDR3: CASSLRRGALTDTQYF. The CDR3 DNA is TGTGCCAGCAGCTTAAGGCGGGGGGCTTTGACAGATACGCAGTATTTT.

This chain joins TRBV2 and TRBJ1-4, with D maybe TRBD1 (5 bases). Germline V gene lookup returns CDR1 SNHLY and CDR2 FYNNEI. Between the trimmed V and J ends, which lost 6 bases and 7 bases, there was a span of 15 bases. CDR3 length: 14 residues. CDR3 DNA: TGTGCCAGCAGGGCCGGGCCCCAGGGTGAAAAACTGTTTTTT. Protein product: CASRAGPQGEKLFF.

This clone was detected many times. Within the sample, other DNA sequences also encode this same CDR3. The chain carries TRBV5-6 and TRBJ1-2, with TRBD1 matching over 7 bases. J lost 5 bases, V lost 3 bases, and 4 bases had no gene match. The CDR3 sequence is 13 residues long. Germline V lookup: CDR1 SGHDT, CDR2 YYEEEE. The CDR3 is CASSYGTEYGYTF. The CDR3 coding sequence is TGTGCCAGCAGCTACGGGACAGAGTATGGCTACACCTTC.